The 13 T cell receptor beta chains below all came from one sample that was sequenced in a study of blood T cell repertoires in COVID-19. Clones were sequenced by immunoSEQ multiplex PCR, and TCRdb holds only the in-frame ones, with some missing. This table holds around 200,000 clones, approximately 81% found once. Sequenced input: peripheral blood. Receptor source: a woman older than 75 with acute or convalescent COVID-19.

The CDR3 DNA is TGTGCCAGCTCACCAGACAGGGTCTATGGCTACACCTTC. This gives the protein CASSPDRVYGYTF. The chain employs TRBV18 and TRBJ1-2; TRBD1 matches 7 bases. Germline CDR1 is KGHSH and CDR2 is LQKENI. The trim removed 2 bases at V and 4 bases at J, leaving 1 base unmatched. The CDR3 is made up of 13 amino acids. Drawing the rest from reference TRBV18 and TRBJ1-2, the complete variable domain is NAGVMQNPRHLVRRRGQEARLRCSPMKGHSHVYWYRQLPEEGLKFMVYLQKENIIDESGMPKERFSAEFPKEGPSILRIQQVVRGDSAAYFCASSPDRVYGYTFGSGTRLTVV.

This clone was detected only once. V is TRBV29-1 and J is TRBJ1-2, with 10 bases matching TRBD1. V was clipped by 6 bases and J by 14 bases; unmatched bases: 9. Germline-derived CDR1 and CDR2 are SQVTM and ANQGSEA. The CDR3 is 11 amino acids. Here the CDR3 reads CSVEMGTGVTF. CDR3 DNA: TGCAGCGTCGAAATGGGGACAGGGGTAACCTTC.

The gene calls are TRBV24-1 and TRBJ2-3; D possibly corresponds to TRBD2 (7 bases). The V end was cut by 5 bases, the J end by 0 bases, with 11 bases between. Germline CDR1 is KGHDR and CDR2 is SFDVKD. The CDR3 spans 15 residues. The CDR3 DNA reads TGTGCCACCAGTGTGGGAGGGGGTAGCACAGATACGCAGTATTTT. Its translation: CATSVGGGSTDTQYF.

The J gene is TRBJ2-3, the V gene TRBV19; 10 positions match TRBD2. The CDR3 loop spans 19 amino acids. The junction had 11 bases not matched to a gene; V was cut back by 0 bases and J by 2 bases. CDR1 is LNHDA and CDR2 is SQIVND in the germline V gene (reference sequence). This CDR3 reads CASSIDLGGLAVDTDTQYF. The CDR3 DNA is TGTGCCAGTAGTATAGATCTTGGTGGACTAGCGGTAGACACAGATACGCAGTATTTT. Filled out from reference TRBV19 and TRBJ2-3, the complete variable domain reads DGGITQSPKYLFRKEGQNVTLSCEQNLNHDAMYWYRQDPGQGLRLIYYSQIVNDFQKGDIAEGYSVSREKKESFPLTVTSAQKNPTAFYLCASSIDLGGLAVDTDTQYFGPGTRLTVL.

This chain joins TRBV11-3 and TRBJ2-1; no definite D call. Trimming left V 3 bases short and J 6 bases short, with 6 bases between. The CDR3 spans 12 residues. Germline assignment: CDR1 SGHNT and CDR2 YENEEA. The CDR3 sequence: CASSLRPNEQFF. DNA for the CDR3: TGTGCCAGCAGCTTGCGGCCCAATGAGCAGTTCTTC.

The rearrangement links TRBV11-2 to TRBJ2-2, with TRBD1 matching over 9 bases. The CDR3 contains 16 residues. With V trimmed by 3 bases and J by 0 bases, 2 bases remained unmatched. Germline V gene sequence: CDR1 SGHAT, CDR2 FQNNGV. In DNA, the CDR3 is TGTGCCAGCAGCTTGACAGGGGGTGCGAACACCGGGGAGCTGTTTTTT. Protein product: CASSLTGGANTGELFF.

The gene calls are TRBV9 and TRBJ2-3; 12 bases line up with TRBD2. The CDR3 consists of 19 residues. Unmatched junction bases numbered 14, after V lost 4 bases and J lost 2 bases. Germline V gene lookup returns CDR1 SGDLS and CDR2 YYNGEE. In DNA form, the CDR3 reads TGTGCCAGCAGCCAACCGATACCGGGACTAGCGGGCTTCACAGATACGCAGTATTTT. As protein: CASSQPIPGLAGFTDTQYF.

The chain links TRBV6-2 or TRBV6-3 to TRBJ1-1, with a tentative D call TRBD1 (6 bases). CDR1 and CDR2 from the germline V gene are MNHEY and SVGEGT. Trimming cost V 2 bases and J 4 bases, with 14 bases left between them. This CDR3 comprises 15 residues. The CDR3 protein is CASSYEGVDVTEAFF. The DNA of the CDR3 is TGTGCCAGCAGTTACGAGGGGGTAGATGTCACTGAAGCTTTCTTT.

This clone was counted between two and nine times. The CDR3 DNA sequence: TGTGCCAGCAGCCGTTGGGGACAGGGCTATGGCTACACCTTC. Translated, it gives CASSRWGQGYGYTF. V gene TRBV5-6 combines with J gene TRBJ1-2, with 9 nucleotides matching TRBD1. The CDR3 spans 14 residues. The V segment lost 4 bases and the J segment 4 bases; nucleotides outside the gene matches: 5. Per the germline V gene, CDR1 is SGHDT and CDR2 is YYEEEE.

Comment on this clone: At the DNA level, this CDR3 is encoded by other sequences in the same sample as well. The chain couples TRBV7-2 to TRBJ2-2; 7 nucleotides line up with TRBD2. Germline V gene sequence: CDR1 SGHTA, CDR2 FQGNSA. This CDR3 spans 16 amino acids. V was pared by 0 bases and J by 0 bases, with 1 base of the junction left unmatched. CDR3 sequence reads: CASSLAGGSNTGELFF. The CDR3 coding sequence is TGTGCCAGCAGCTTAGCGGGGGGGTCGAACACCGGGGAGCTGTTTTTT. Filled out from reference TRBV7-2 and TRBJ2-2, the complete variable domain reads GAGVSQSPSNKVTEKGKDVELRCDPISGHTALYWYRQSLGQGLEFLIYFQGNSAPDKSGLPSDRFSAERTGGSVSTLTIQRTQQEDSAVYLCASSLAGGSNTGELFFGEGSRLTVL.

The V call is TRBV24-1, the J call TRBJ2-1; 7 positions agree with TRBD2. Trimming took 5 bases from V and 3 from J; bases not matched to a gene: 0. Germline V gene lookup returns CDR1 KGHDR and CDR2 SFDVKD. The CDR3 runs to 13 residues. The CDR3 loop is CATSGGGYNEQFF. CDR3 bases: TGTGCCACCAGTGGGGGGGGCTACAATGAGCAGTTCTTC.

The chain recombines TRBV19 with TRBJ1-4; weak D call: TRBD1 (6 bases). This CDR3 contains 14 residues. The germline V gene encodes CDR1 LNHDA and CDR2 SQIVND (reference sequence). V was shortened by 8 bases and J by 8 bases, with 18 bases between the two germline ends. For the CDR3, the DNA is TGTGCCAGTCGCCTCAGGGGAGAGGGAGAAAAACTGTTTTTT. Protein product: CASRLRGEGEKLFF. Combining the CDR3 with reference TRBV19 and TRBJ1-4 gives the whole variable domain DGGITQSPKYLFRKEGQNVTLSCEQNLNHDAMYWYRQDPGQGLRLIYYSQIVNDFQKGDIAEGYSVSREKKESFPLTVTSAQKNPTAFYLCASRLRGEGEKLFFGSGTQLSVL.

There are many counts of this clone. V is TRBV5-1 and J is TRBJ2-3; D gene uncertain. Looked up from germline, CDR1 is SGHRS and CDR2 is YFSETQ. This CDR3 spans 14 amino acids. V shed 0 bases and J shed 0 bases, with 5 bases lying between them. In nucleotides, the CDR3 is TGCGCCAGCAGCTTGGTCCGTAGCACAGATACGCAGTATTTT. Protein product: CASSLVRSTDTQYF. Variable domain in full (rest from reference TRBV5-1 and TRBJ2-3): KAGVTQTPRYLIKTRGQQVTLSCSPISGHRSVSWYQQTPGQGLQFLFEYFSETQRNKGNFPGRFSGRQFSNSRSEMNVSTLELGDSALYLCASSLVRSTDTQYFGPGTRLTVL.